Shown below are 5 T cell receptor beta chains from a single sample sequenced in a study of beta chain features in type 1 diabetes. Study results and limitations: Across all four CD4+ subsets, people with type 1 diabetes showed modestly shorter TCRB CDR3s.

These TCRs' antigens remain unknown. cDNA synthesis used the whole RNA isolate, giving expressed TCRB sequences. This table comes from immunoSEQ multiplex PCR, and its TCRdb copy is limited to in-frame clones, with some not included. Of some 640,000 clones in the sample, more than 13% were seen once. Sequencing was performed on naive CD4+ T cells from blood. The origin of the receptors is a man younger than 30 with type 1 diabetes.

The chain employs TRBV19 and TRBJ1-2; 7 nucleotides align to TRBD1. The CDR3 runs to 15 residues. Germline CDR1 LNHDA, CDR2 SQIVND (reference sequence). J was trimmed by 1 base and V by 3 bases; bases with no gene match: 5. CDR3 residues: CASSIPTGSNYGYTF. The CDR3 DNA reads TGTGCCAGTAGTATCCCGACAGGGAGTAACTATGGCTACACCTTC.

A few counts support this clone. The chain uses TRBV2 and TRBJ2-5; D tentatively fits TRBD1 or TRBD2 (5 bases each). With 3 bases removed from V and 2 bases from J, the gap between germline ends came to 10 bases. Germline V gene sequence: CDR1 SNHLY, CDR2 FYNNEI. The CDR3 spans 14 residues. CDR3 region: CASSEFEGQETQYF. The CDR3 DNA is TGTGCCAGCAGTGAGTTCGAGGGGCAAGAGACCCAGTACTTC.

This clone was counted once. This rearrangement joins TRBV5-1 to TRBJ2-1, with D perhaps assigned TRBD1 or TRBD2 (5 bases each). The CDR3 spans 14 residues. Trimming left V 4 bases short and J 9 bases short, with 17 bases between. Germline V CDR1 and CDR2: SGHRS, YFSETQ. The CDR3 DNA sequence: TGCGCCAGCAGCCCCCGCGGCCCAGGGAGTGAGCAGTTCTTC. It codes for CASSPRGPGSEQFF.

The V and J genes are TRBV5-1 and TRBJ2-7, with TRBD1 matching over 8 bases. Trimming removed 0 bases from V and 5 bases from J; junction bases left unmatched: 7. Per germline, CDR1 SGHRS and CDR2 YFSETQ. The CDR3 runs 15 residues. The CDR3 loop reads CASSLGGTGSNEQYF. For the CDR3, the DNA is TGCGCCAGCAGCTTGGGAGGGACAGGCTCAAACGAGCAGTACTTC. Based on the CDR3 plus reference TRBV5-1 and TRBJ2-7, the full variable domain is KAGVTQTPRYLIKTRGQQVTLSCSPISGHRSVSWYQQTPGQGLQFLFEYFSETQRNKGNFPGRFSGRQFSNSRSEMNVSTLELGDSALYLCASSLGGTGSNEQYFGPGTRLTVT.

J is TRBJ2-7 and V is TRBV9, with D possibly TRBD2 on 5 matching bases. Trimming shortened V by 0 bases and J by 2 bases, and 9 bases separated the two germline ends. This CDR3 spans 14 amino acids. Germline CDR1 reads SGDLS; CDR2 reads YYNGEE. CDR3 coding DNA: TGTGCCAGCAGCGTAGGCGGGTTTACCTACGAGCAGTACTTC. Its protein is CASSVGGFTYEQYF.